This T cell receptor (beta chain) was sequenced during a study of CD8 T cells in Susac syndrome. Germline lookup yields CDR1 SGHRS and CDR2 YFSETQ. After removal of 2 bases from V and 7 bases from J, the junction contained 9 bases not matched to a gene. This CDR3 contains 17 residues. Reverse transcription of about 0.45 to 1 ug RNA was performed with random hexamers. TCR beta CDR3 was amplified by immunoSEQ covering 54 Vbeta and 13 Jbeta. TCRdb re-derived calls from the immunoSEQ multiplex PCR reads in MiXCR, one entry per CDR3 protein. The sample lists tens of thousands of distinct CDR3 sequences; under 96% were seen once.

The clonotype was recovered from a human donor with multiple sclerosis. The chain employs TRBV5-1 and TRBJ1-6; 10 positions match TRBD1. Sequencing was carried out using CD4+ T cells from PBMCs. For the CDR3, the DNA is TGCGCCAGCAGCTTTGTCTTGGGACAGGGGAGCAATTCACCCCTCCACTTT. Residues: CASSFVLGQGSNSPLHF.